This T cell receptor beta chain was sequenced during a study of CD8 T cells in ankylosing spondylitis. General observations from the study: Apparently characteristic of ankylosing spondylitis blood was a TCR beta motif (about 8 highly homologous variants).

This clonotype was detected many times. Its antigen is still unknown. Quantitative 5'-RACE with molecular barcodes was used to make the TCR beta libraries. Using its own MiXCR run on the 5' RACE reads, TCRdb lists one record per CDR3 protein. Of about 500,000 distinct CDR3 sequences in the sample, over 4% were seen once. This CDR3 comprises 15 residues. Germline V gene lookup returns CDR1 SGHVS and CDR2 FNYEAQ. Trimming stripped 1 base from V and 3 bases from J, with 12 bases between. The sequenced material came from blood, either unsorted or a sorted T cell fraction (not recorded which). The gene calls are TRBV7-6 and TRBJ1-2; D possibly corresponds to TRBD1 (5 bases). The clonotype comes from a male donor with ankylosing spondylitis. CDR3 loop: CASSLEGRGHYGYTF. The DNA of the CDR3 is TGTGCCAGCAGCTTAGAAGGGAGGGGTCACTATGGCTACACCTTC.